This TCR beta chain emerged from a study of T cells in Graves' hyperthyroidism and ophthalmopathy. Points from the study as a whole: The majority of expanded thyroid clonotypes above 0.001 also appeared in blood. Researchers report that a 13 V-J model separated ophthalmopathy from stable hyperthyroidism. Ophthalmopathy, as predicted by the model, came a median 6.5 months after the prediction.

About this clonotype: Its target is not known.

Disease lasting under 3 months, a NOSPECS grade of at least 4, and a Clinical Activity Score of at least 3 were features of the ophthalmopathy patients. Amplification targeted TCR beta CDR3 regions from RNA transcripts. Carried out on the TCR CDR3, a first-round RT-PCR used the HTBI primer set. MiXCR was run by TCRdb on the multiplex PCR reads, yielding one entry per CDR3 protein. The data hold roughly 61,000 distinct CDR3 sequences, with around 50% observed a single time. Germline V gives CDR1 KGHDR, CDR2 SFDVKD. CDR3 size: 15 residues. The V gene lost 4 bases and the J gene lost 2 bases, with 11 bases spanning the gap.

The chain combines TRBV24-1 with TRBJ1-5; TRBD1 is a possible D gene (5 bases). The sample comprised blood. The origin of this receptor is a woman aged 55-69 years with Graves' ophthalmopathy. The CDR3 DNA follows: TGTGCCACCAGTGACCCCCGGGACGGCAATCAGCCCCAGCATTTT. Its translation: CATSDPRDGNQPQHF.